These 4 T cell receptor beta chains came from one sample sequenced in a study of blood T cell repertoires in COVID-19. Sequencing used immunoSEQ multiplex PCR; TCRdb keeps in-frame clones, though not all of them. The sample shows 100,000 to 150,000 clones, around nine tenths of them seen only once. Sequenced input: peripheral blood. The receptors stem from a woman older than 75 with acute or convalescent COVID-19.

The genes are TRBV28 and TRBJ2-7; TRBD2 is a possible D gene (6 bases). The germline V and J ends were trimmed by 5 bases and 3 bases, with 8 bases remaining between them. Germline assignment: CDR1 MDHEN and CDR2 SYDVKM. There are 12 residues in the CDR3. CDR3 bases: TGTGCCAGCAGTCCCGGGGGCTACGAGCAGTACTTC. Its translation is CASSPGGYEQYF.

This clone was observed a few times. The J gene is TRBJ1-5, the V gene TRBV19; 8 nucleotides agree with TRBD1. CDR1 and CDR2 (germline): LNHDA, SQIVND (reference sequence). The V and J ends lost 4 bases and 1 base, in that order; junction bases with no gene match: 6. The CDR3 sequence is 16 residues long. CDR3 loop: CASSTGQGGSNQPQHF. The CDR3 nucleotides read TGTGCCAGTAGTACCGGACAGGGCGGCAGCAATCAGCCCCAGCATTTT.

This rearrangement joins TRBV18 to TRBJ2-6; 9 bases line up with TRBD1. The ends lost 2 bases at V and 0 bases at J; junction bases unmatched: 8. CDR1 is KGHSH and CDR2 is LQKENI in the germline V gene. The CDR3 extends over 19 amino acids. This CDR3 is CASSPRTGTGPSGANVLTF. As DNA, the CDR3 is TGTGCCAGCTCACCAAGAACCGGGACAGGGCCCTCTGGGGCCAACGTCCTGACTTTC.

This chain joins TRBV6-6 and TRBJ1-5, with D tentatively TRBD1 (5 bases). The CDR3 is 13 residues long. CDR1 is MNHNY, CDR2 SVGAGI, per germline (reference sequence). The germline V and J ends were trimmed by 6 bases and 5 bases, with 11 bases remaining between them. CDR3 nucleotides: TGTGCCAGCAGCCTCACAGGATATCAGCCCCAGCATTTT. Its translation: CASSLTGYQPQHF.